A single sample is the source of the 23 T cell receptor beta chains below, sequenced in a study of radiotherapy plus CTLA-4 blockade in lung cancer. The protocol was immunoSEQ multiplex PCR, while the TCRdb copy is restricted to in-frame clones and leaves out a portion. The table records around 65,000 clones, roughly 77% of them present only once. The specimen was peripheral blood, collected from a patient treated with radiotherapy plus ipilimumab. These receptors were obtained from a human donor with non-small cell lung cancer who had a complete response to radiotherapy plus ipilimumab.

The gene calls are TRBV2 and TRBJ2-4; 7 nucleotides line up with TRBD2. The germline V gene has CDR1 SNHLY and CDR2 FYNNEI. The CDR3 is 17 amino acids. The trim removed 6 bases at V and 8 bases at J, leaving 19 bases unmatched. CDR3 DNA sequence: TGTGCCAGCAGCTTTGCTCCGGGACTAAAGAATGGGGACATTCAGTACTTC. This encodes CASSFAPGLKNGDIQYF.

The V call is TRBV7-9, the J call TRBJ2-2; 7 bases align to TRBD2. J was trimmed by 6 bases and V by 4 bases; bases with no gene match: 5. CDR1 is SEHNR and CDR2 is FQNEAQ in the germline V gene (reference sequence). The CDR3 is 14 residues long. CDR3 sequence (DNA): TGTGCCAGCAGCTGGACGGGGGGTGCCGGGGAGCTGTTTTTT. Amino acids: CASSWTGGAGELFF.

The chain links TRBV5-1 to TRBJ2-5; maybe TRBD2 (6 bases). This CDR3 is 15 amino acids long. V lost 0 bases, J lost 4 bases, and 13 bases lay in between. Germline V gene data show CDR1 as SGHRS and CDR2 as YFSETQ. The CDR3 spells CASSLDGVGGETQYF. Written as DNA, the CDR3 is TGCGCCAGCAGCTTGGACGGGGTGGGGGGAGAGACCCAGTACTTC.

The chain's CDR3 is CAWGLAGGADTQYF. CDR3 bases: TGTGCCTGGGGACTTGCGGGGGGGGCAGATACGCAGTATTTT. The V call is TRBV30, the J call TRBJ2-3, with 9 bases matching TRBD2. Per germline, CDR1 GTSNPN and CDR2 SVGIG (reference sequence). This CDR3 spans 14 amino acids. V shed 5 bases and J 4 bases; nucleotides not matched to a gene: 7.

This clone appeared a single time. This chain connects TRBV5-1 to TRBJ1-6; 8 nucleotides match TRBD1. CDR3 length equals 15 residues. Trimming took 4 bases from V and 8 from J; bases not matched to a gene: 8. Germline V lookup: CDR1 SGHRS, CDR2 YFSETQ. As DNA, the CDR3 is TGCGCCAGCAGCACCGGACAGGGTACAGATTCACCCCTCCACTTT. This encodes CASSTGQGTDSPLHF.

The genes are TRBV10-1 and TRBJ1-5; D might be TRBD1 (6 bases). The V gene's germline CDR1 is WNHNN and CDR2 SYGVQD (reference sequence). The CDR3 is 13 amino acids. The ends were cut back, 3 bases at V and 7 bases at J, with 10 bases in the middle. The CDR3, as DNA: TGCGCCAGCAGTGACAGGGGTGGCCAGCCCCAGCATTTT. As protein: CASSDRGGQPQHF.

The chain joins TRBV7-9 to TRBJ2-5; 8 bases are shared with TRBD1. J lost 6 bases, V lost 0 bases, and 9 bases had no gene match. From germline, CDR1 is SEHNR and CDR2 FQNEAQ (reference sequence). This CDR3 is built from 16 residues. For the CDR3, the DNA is TGTGCCAGCAGCTTAGCGGGACAGGAAACTAGGAAGACCCAGTACTTC. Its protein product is CASSLAGQETRKTQYF.

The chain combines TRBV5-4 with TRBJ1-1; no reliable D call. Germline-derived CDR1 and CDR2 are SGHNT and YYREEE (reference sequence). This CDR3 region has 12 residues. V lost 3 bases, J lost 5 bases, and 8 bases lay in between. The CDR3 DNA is TGTGCCAGCAGCTCGACCGGAACTGAAGCTTTCTTT. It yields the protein CASSSTGTEAFF. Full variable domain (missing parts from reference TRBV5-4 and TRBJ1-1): ETGVTQSPTHLIKTRGQQVTLRCSSQSGHNTVSWYQQALGQGPQFIFQYYREEENGRGNFPPRFSGLQFPNYSSELNVNALELDDSALYLCASSSTGTEAFFGQGTRLTVV.

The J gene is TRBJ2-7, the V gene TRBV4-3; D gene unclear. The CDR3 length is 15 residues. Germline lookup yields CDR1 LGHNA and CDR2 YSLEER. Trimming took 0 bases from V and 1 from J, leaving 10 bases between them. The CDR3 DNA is TGCGCCAGCAGCCAAGATGCGGCCGGTTCCTACGAGCAGTACTTC. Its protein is CASSQDAAGSYEQYF.

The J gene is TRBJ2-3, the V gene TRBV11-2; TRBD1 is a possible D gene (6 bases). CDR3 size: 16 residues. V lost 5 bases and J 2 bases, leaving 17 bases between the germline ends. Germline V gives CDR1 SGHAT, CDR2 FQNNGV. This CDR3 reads CASSQSKGHITDTQYF. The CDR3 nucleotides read TGTGCCAGCAGCCAATCCAAGGGACACATCACAGATACGCAGTATTTT.

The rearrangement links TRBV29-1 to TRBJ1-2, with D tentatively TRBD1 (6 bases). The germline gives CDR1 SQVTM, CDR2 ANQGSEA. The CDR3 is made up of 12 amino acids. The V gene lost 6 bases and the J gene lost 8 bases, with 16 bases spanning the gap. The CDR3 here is CSVLGPGGGYTF. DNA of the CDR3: TGCAGCGTCCTAGGGCCGGGGGGCGGCTACACCTTC.

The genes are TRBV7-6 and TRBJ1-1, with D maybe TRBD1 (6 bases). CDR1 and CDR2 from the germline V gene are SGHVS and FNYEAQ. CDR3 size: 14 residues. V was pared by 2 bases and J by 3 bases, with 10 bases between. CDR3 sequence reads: CASSLTTGDTEAFF. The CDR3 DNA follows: TGTGCCAGCAGCTTAACGACAGGCGACACTGAAGCTTTCTTT.

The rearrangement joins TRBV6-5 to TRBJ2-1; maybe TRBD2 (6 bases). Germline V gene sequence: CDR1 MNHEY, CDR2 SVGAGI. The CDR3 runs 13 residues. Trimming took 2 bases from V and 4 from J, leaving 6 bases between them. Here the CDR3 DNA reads TGTGCCAGCAGTTACCGGGAGTACAATGAGCAGTTCTTC. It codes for CASSYREYNEQFF.

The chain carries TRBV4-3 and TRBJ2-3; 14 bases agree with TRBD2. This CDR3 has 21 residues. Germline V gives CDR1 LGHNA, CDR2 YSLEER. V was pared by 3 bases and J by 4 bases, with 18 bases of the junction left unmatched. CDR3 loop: CASSQGFGLAGGMTYPDTQYF. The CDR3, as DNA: TGCGCCAGCAGCCAGGGCTTCGGACTAGCGGGGGGAATGACTTACCCAGATACGCAGTATTTT.

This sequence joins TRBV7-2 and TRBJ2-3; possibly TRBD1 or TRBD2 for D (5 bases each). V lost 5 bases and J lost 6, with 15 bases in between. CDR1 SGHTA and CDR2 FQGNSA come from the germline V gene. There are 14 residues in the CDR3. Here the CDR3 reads CASSPGPQGDTQYF. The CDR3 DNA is TGTGCCAGCAGCCCGGGACCTCAAGGGGATACGCAGTATTTT.

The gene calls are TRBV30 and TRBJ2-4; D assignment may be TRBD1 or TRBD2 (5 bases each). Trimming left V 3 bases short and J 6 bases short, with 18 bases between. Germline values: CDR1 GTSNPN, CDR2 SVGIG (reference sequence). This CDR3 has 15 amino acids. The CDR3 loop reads CAWRTAGTITNIQYF. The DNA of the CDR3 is TGTGCCTGGAGGACCGCTGGGACCATAACAAACATTCAGTACTTC.

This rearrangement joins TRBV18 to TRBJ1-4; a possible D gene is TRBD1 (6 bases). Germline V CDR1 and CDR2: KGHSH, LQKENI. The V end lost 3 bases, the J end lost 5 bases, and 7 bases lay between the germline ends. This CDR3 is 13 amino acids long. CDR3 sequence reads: CASSPDRNEKLFF. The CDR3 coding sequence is TGTGCCAGCTCACCGGACAGAAATGAAAAACTGTTTTTT.

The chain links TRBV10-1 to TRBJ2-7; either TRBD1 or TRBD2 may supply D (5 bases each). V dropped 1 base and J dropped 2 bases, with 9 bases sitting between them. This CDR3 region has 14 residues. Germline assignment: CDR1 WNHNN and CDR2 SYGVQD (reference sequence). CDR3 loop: CASSELRGAYEQYF. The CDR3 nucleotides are TGCGCCAGCAGTGAGTTGAGGGGAGCCTACGAGCAGTACTTC.

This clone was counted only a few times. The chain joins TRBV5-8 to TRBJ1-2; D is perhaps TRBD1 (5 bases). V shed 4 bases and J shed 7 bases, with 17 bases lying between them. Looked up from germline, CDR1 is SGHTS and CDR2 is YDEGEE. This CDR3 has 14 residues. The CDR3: CASSARRGGIGYTF. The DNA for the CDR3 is TGTGCCAGCAGCGCTAGGAGGGGAGGGATTGGCTACACCTTC.

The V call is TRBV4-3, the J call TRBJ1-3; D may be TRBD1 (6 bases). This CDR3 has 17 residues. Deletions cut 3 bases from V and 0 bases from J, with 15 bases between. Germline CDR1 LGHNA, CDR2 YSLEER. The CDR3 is CASSHLTGDYSGNTIYF. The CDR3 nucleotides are TGCGCCAGCAGCCACTTGACAGGAGACTACTCTGGAAACACCATATATTTT.

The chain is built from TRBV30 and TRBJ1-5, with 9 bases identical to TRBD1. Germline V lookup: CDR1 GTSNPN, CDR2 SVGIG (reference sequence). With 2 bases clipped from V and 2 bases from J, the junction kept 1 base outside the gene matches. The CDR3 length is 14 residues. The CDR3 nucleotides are TGTGCCTGGAGTAGACAGGGGGGCAATCAGCCCCAGCATTTT. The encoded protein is CAWSRQGGNQPQHF.

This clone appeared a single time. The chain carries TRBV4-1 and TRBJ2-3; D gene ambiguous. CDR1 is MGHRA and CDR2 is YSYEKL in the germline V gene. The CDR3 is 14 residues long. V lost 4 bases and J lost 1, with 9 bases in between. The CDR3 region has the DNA TGCGCCAGCAGCCTGCTCCGTGGCACAGATACGCAGTATTTT. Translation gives CASSLLRGTDTQYF.

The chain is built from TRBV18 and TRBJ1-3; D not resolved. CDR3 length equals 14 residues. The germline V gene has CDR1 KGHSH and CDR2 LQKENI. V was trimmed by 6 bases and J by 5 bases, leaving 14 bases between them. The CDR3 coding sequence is TGTGCCAGCTCTCAAGGCCCCCGAAGAAACACCATATATTTT. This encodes CASSQGPRRNTIYF.